This TCR beta chain was documented in a study of T cell responses to AZD1222 COVID-19 vaccine. The repertoire was sequenced with immunoSEQ multiplex PCR; TCRdb's copy has only in-frame clones and lacks some. The sample lists around 99,000 clones, approximately 90% occurring once. Germline V gene sequence: CDR1 MNHEY, CDR2 SVGAGI. The trim removed 4 bases at V and 3 bases at J, leaving 2 bases unmatched. The CDR3 runs to 15 residues. The TCR sequence derives from an adult who received the AZD1222 COVID-19 vaccine. This chain connects TRBV6-5 to TRBJ1-6, with TRBD1 matching over 8 bases. The sequencing used peripheral blood, collected 28 days after the second AZD1222 dose. CDR3 bases: TGTGCCAGCAGTTTCGGGACAGGCTATAATTCACCCCTCCACTTT. It encodes CASSFGTGYNSPLHF.